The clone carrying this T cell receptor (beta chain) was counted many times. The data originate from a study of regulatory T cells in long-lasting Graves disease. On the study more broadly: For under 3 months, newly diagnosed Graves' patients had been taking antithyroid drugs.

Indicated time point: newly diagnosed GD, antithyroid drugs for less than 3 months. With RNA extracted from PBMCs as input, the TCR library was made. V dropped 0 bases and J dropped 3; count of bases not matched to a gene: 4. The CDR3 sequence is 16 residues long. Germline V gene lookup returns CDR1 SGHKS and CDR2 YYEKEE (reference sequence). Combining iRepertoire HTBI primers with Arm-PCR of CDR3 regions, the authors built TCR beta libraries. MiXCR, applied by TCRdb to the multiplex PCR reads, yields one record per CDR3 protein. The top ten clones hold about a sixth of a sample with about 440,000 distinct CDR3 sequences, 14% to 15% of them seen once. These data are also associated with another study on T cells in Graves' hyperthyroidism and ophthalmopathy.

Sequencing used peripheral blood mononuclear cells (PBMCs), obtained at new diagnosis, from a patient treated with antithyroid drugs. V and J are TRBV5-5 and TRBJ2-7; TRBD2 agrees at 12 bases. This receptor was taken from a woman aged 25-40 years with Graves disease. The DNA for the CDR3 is TGTGCCAGCAGCTTGGCCCTAGCGGGAGGGATCTACGAGCAGTACTTC. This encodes CASSLALAGGIYEQYF.